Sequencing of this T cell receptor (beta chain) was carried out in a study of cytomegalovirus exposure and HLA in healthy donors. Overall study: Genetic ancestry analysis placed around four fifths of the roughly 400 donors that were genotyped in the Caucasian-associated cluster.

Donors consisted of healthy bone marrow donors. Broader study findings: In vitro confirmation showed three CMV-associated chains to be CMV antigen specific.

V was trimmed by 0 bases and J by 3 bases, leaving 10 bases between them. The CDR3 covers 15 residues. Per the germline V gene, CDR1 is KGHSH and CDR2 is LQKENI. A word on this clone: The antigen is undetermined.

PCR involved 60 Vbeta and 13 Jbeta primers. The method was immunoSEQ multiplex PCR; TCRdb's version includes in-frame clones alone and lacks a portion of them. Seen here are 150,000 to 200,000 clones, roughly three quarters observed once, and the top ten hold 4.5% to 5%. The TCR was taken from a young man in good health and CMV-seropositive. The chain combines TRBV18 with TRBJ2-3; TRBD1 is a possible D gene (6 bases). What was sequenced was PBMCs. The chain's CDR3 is CASSPPLDRTDTQYF. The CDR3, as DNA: TGTGCCAGCTCACCACCCCTGGACAGAACAGATACGCAGTATTTT.